One sample yielded the 24 T cell receptor beta chains listed below, sequenced in a study of technical replicates of blood from several donors. Here immunoSEQ multiplex PCR was the method, and the copy in TCRdb shows in-frame clones only, minus some. The sample records around 84,000 clones, roughly 98% being singletons. Sequencing was carried out using T cells isolated from PBMCs. Receptors originate from a human donor in good health.

Of note for this clone: One end of the junction varies from germline; a read error may be responsible. The chain joins TRBV5-4 to TRBJ1-2; maybe TRBD1 (5 bases). CDR3 length equals 13 residues. Per germline, CDR1 SGHNT and CDR2 YYREEE (reference sequence). In DNA, the CDR3 is TGTGCCAGCAGTTTGGACAAGAACTATGGCTACACCTTC. Residues: CASSLDKNYGYTF.

The rearrangement joins TRBV6-1 to TRBJ2-7, with D possibly being TRBD1 (5 bases). Germline V CDR1 and CDR2: MNHNS, SASEGT. The CDR3 extends over 14 amino acids. V was shortened by 7 bases and J by 2 bases, with 15 bases between the two germline ends. CDR3 region: CASTQGLWAYEQYF. DNA of the CDR3: TGTGCCAGCACCCAGGGCCTTTGGGCCTACGAGCAGTACTTC.

The chain uses TRBV10-2 and TRBJ2-7, with D maybe TRBD1 (7 bases). CDR1 is WSHSY and CDR2 is SAAADI in the germline V gene. V shed 11 bases and J shed 0 bases, with 14 bases lying between them. CDR3 length: 13 residues. The CDR3 is CAGGGQDSYEQYF. The CDR3 bases are TGCGCCGGGGGAGGACAGGACTCCTACGAGCAGTACTTC.

This chain uses TRBV13 with TRBJ1-6; D may be TRBD1 (6 bases). The length of the CDR3 is 13 residues. The germline V gene has CDR1 PRHDT and CDR2 FYEKMQ (reference sequence). Trimming took off 6 bases at V and 13 bases at J, with 16 bases between the two ends. CDR3 nucleotide sequence: TGTGCCAGCAGTCCTCGGGGGGCCGGTCCCCTCCACTTT. It codes for CASSPRGAGPLHF.

The V and J genes are TRBV18 and TRBJ1-5; perhaps TRBD1 as D (5 bases). The CDR3 sequence is 15 residues long. The V end was cut by 3 bases, the J end by 5 bases, with 14 bases between. CDR1 and CDR2 from the germline V gene are KGHSH and LQKENI. This CDR3 reads CASSPGGTRDQPQHF. The CDR3, as DNA: TGTGCCAGCTCACCCGGGGGGACCCGGGATCAGCCCCAGCATTTT.

This chain connects TRBV10-3 to TRBJ1-1; TRBD1 matches 8 bases. The CDR3 is 12 amino acids. The germline V gene encodes CDR1 ENHRY and CDR2 SYGVKD. Germline trimming cut 11 bases from V and 8 bases from J; bases unmatched to any gene: 10. The CDR3 reads CAATPGDREAFF. The DNA for the CDR3 is TGTGCCGCGACGCCGGGGGACAGGGAAGCTTTCTTT.

The gene calls are TRBV13 and TRBJ1-1, with a possible D match to TRBD1 (5 bases). Germline V gene sequence: CDR1 PRHDT, CDR2 FYEKMQ (reference sequence). V lost 2 bases and J 1 base, leaving 5 bases between the germline ends. The CDR3 sequence is 13 residues long. DNA of the CDR3: TGTGCCAGCAGCTTAACAGGGAACACTGAAGCTTTCTTT. Its translation: CASSLTGNTEAFF.

V is TRBV6-1 and J is TRBJ1-3; the D is unclear. Germline CDR1 is MNHNS and CDR2 is SASEGT. The length of the CDR3 is 16 residues. V was shortened by 2 bases and J by 0 bases, with 11 bases between the two germline ends. CDR3 coding DNA: TGTGCCAGCAGTGAAAGCAAGACTTACTCTGGAAACACCATATATTTT. Protein sequence: CASSESKTYSGNTIYF.

The gene calls are TRBV6-5 and TRBJ2-3, with 8 bases matching TRBD2. The V segment lost 4 bases and the J segment 3 bases; nucleotides outside the gene matches: 9. The CDR3 runs to 16 residues. The germline CDR1 and CDR2 sequences are MNHEY and SVGAGI. The CDR3 sequence is CASSFRGRGGTDTQYF. The CDR3 bases are TGTGCCAGCAGTTTTCGGGGGCGCGGGGGGACAGATACGCAGTATTTT.

The V and J genes are TRBV6-1 and TRBJ1-2, with TRBD1 identical over 8 bases. V lost 3 bases to trimming and J lost 7 bases; unmatched junction nucleotides: 7. The CDR3 length is 14 residues. Germline V CDR1 and CDR2: MNHNS, SASEGT. The CDR3 is CASSEGQVMLGYTF. DNA of the CDR3: TGTGCCAGCAGTGAGGGACAGGTGATGCTTGGCTACACCTTC.

This sequence joins TRBV4-1 and TRBJ2-3, with D maybe TRBD2 (6 bases). This CDR3 is built from 13 residues. With 1 base removed from V and 6 bases from J, the gap between germline ends came to 8 bases. Germline CDR1 MGHRA, CDR2 YSYEKL. CDR3 bases: TGCGCCAGCAGCCAAGTAGGGAGGGATACGCAGTATTTT. It translates to CASSQVGRDTQYF.

This chain uses TRBV18 with TRBJ1-2; 9 bases are shared with TRBD1. The V segment lost 2 bases and the J segment 4 bases; nucleotides outside the gene matches: 2. Per germline, CDR1 KGHSH and CDR2 LQKENI. This CDR3 has 14 residues. The CDR3 sequence: CASSPGGQGYGYTF. CDR3 DNA sequence: TGTGCCAGCTCACCAGGGGGACAGGGCTATGGCTACACCTTC.

The V gene is TRBV7-3, the J gene TRBJ2-3, with 11 bases lining up with TRBD2. The J segment lost 5 bases and the V segment lost 6 bases, leaving 10 bases of the junction unmatched. Germline-derived CDR1 and CDR2 are SGHTA and FQGTGA. This CDR3 comprises 16 residues. The CDR3 coding sequence is TGTGCCAGCAGTCCCGCGACTAGCGGGGCACGAGATACGCAGTATTTT. Translating it yields CASSPATSGARDTQYF.

This rearrangement joins TRBV6-4 to TRBJ1-2; TRBD1 matches 12 bases. This CDR3 contains 17 residues. Germline V gene data show CDR1 as MRHNA and CDR2 as SNTAGT. V lost 3 bases to trimming and J lost 7 bases; unmatched junction nucleotides: 12. The CDR3, as DNA: TGTGCCAGCAGTGAAATGGGGACAGGGGGCCCCTCTCCTGGCTACACCTTC. As protein: CASSEMGTGGPSPGYTF.

The chain recombines TRBV7-9 with TRBJ1-4; 7 bases match TRBD1. The length of the CDR3 is 14 residues. J was trimmed by 4 bases and V by 2 bases; bases with no gene match: 1. Germline CDR1 reads SEHNR; CDR2 reads FQNEAQ (reference sequence). DNA of the CDR3: TGTGCCAGCAGCTTACGGGACAGTAATGAAAAACTGTTTTTT. The encoded protein is CASSLRDSNEKLFF.

The chain employs TRBV30 and TRBJ2-1, with 10 bases matching TRBD2. This CDR3 has 18 residues. Germline CDR1 is GTSNPN and CDR2 is SVGIG (reference sequence). J was trimmed by 4 bases and V by 0 bases; bases with no gene match: 12. CDR3 amino acids: CAWSVVNLAGGSYNEQFF. The CDR3 DNA follows: TGTGCCTGGAGTGTAGTTAATTTAGCGGGGGGCTCTTACAATGAGCAGTTCTTC.

The chain links TRBV5-1 to TRBJ2-7; TRBD2 aligns across 14 bases. Losses at the gene ends were 4 bases for V and 7 bases for J; bases not matched to a gene: 7. This CDR3 region has 15 residues. Germline CDR1 is SGHRS and CDR2 is YFSETQ. The CDR3 DNA reads TGCGCCAGCAGCGGAGGGACTAGCGGGAGTAATGAGCAGTACTTC. As protein: CASSGGTSGSNEQYF. The entire variable domain, with the rest obtained from reference TRBV5-1 and TRBJ2-7, is as follows: KAGVTQTPRYLIKTRGQQVTLSCSPISGHRSVSWYQQTPGQGLQFLFEYFSETQRNKGNFPGRFSGRQFSNSRSEMNVSTLELGDSALYLCASSGGTSGSNEQYFGPGTRLTVT.

The chain uses TRBV5-4 and TRBJ2-1; tentative D call: TRBD2 (5 bases). CDR1 is SGHNT, CDR2 YYREEE, per germline (reference sequence). The CDR3 extends over 13 amino acids. V dropped 7 bases and J dropped 5 bases, with 13 bases sitting between them. The CDR3, as DNA: TGTGCCAGCTCCGAAAGGCGGGACAATGAGCAGTTCTTC. This codes for CASSERRDNEQFF.

The V gene is TRBV5-4, the J gene TRBJ2-3; D unresolved. CDR3 length: 13 residues. V gave up 2 bases and J gave up 3 bases, with 7 bases separating them. Germline-derived CDR1 and CDR2 are SGHNT and YYREEE (reference sequence). CDR3 nucleotides: TGTGCCAGCAGCTTAACATCTACAGATACGCAGTATTTT. It is translated as CASSLTSTDTQYF.

V and J are TRBV6-6 and TRBJ2-3, with D perhaps TRBD1 (6 bases). Germline-derived CDR1 and CDR2 are MNHNY and SVGAGI (reference sequence). This CDR3 is built from 13 residues. The germline V and J ends were trimmed by 5 bases and 6 bases, with 12 bases remaining between them. The chain's CDR3 is CASSTHRVDTQYF. The CDR3 DNA reads as TGTGCCAGCAGTACTCACAGGGTTGATACGCAGTATTTT.

V is TRBV7-9 and J is TRBJ1-5; 10 bases fit TRBD1. The germline V gene encodes CDR1 SEHNR and CDR2 FQNEAQ (reference sequence). The CDR3 loop spans 17 amino acids. The J segment lost 6 bases and the V segment lost 1 base, leaving 9 bases of the junction unmatched. CDR3 nucleotides: TGTGCCAGCAGCTTAGGGGACAGGGGAAGGCAGAGTCAGCCCCAGCATTTT. It codes for CASSLGDRGRQSQPQHF.

The chain employs TRBV28 and TRBJ2-7; 8 bases are a match to TRBD1. V was clipped by 2 bases and J by 6 bases; unmatched bases: 12. Per germline, CDR1 MDHEN and CDR2 SYDVKM. The CDR3 length is 16 residues. In DNA form, the CDR3 reads TGTGCCAGCAGTTTAGATATCCGGGCAGGGGGCGGCGAGCAGTACTTC. Translating gives CASSLDIRAGGGEQYF.

This chain joins TRBV7-7 and TRBJ2-3, with TRBD1 identical over 10 bases. The V and J ends lost 5 bases and 3 bases, in that order; junction bases with no gene match: 2. The CDR3 has 14 residues. Germline CDR1 SSHAT, CDR2 FNYEAQ (reference sequence). CDR3 bases: TGTGCCAGCAGCCGGGACAGGGGTACAGATACGCAGTATTTT. It specifies CASSRDRGTDTQYF.

This chain's CDR3 is CASSLAGANRNGYTF. CDR3 sequence (DNA): TGTGCCAGCAGCTTAGCAGGGGCCAATCGGAATGGCTACACCTTC. This chain uses TRBV7-9 with TRBJ1-2, with a possible D match to TRBD1 (5 bases). Germline lookup yields CDR1 SEHNR and CDR2 FQNEAQ (reference sequence). Deletions cut 0 bases from V and 6 bases from J, with 14 bases between. This CDR3 is built from 15 residues.